This T cell receptor beta chain was identified in a study of T cell responses to AZD1222 COVID-19 vaccine. The CDR3 loop spans 14 amino acids. The ends lost 5 bases at V and 9 bases at J; junction bases unmatched: 7. Germline V gene data show CDR1 as KGHDR and CDR2 as SFDVKD. Using immunoSEQ multiplex PCR, the repertoire was profiled, and TCRdb retains in-frame clones only, with some absent. The profile shows approximately 84,000 clones, 75% to 90% of them singletons. The study, taken as a whole, reports: Every sample of the repertoires postdated the peak T cell response. Spike as a whole was targeted by vaccine-associated CD4 TCRs, dominant at 160-218 and 743-854. Spike-specific TCRs gained breadth and depth after people received two AZD1222 doses. Per reports, nearly half of all spike-specific TCRs target regions that are unmutated in variants.

As concerns this clone: The antigen is unknown.

This TCR was recovered from an adult in good health. Source: peripheral blood, taken on day 0 of AZD1222 vaccination. The J gene is TRBJ1-5, the V gene TRBV24-1, with 9 bases matching TRBD1. The CDR3 region has the DNA TGTGCCACCAGTGCGCCGGGACAGGGTTCGCCCCAGCATTTT. Translation gives CATSAPGQGSPQHF.